This T cell receptor (beta chain) comes out of a study of blood T cell repertoires in COVID-19. TCRdb's table, derived via immunoSEQ multiplex PCR, lists solely in-frame clones and lacks some. The sample contains about 73,000 clones, 65% to 85% of which appear only once. The germline CDR1 and CDR2 sequences are SGHTA and FQGTGA. The CDR3 is 12 amino acids. V lost 11 bases and J lost 4; bases outside the gene matches: 7. V usage is TRBV7-3 and J usage is TRBJ1-2, with TRBD1 matching over 7 bases. This receptor was identified in a man aged 45-65 years with active COVID-19. Sequences were obtained from peripheral blood. In DNA, the CDR3 is TGTGCCTACCTTACAGGGGCCTATGGCTACACCTTC. It is translated as CAYLTGAYGYTF.